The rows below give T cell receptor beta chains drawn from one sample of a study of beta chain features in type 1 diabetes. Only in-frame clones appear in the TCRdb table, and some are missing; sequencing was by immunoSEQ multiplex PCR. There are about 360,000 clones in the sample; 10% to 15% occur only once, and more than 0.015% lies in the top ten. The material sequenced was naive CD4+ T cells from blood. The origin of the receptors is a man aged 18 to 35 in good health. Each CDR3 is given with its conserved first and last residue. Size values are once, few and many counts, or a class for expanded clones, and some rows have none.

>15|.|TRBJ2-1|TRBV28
CASMVLGQIYNEQFF
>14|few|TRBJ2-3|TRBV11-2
CASSPSGGPDTQYF
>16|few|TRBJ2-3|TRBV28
CASRPRLAVRTDTQYF
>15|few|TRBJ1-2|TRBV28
CASSSSVRALDGYTF
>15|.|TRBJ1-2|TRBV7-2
CASSTGQGAYYGYTF
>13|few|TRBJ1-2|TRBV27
CASSLGGAAGYTF
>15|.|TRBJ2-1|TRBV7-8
CASSDPGHPNNEQFF
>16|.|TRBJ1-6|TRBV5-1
CASSSPGQGLRGALHF
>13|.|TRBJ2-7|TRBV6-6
CASSYGLSYEQYF
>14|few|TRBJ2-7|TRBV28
CASSRTGGVNEQYF
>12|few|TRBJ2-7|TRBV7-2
CASSLAIGEQYF
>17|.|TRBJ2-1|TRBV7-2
CASSPGGLAKGYNEQFF
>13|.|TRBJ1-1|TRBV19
CASSPQVNTEAFF
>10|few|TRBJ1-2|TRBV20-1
CSALFSGYTF
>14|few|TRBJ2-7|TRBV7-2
CASSLRTERYEQYF
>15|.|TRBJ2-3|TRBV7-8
CASSLGQGSADTQYF
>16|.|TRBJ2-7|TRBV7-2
CASSLERERGTYEQYF
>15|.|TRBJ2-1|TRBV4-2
CASSHGLAGDNEQFF
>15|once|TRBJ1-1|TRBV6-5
CASSYSYGGDTEAFF
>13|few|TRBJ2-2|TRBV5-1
CASSPGTTGELFF
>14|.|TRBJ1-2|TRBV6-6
CASSYSNGNYGYTF
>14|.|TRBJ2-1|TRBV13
CASSTWTGINEQFF
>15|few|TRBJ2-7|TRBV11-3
CASSRTGTGDYEQYF
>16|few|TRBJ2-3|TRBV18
CASSPVVTASTDTQYF
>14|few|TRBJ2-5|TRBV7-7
CASSLVQGPETQYF
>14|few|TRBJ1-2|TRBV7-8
CASSLTGRSYGYTF
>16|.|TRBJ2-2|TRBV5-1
CASSFTTIRRAGELFF
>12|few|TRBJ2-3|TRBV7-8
CASSLLAGTQYF
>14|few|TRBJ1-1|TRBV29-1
CSVRTTGMDTEAFF
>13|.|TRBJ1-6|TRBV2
CATQDSRNSPLHF
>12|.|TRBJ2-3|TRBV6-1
CASRATTDTQYF
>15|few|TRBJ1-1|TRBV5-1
CASSSRTGGEDEAFF
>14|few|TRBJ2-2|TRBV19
CASTLGTDTGELFF
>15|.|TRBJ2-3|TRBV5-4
CASSLLLAGADTQYF
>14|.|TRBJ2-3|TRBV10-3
CATAGTSGTDTQYF
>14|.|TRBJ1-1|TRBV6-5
CASSYSAGIAEAFF
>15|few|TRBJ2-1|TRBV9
CASSVGLANYNEQFF
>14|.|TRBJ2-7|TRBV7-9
CASSLNAGKYEQYF
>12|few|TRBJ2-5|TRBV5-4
CASSLDKETQYF
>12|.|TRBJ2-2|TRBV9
CASSGIAGELFF
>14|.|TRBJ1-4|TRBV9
CASSRDSGNEKLFF
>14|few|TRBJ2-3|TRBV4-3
CASSQGGFGDTQYF